This paragraph covers one T cell receptor (beta chain) sequence. What it binds is not known. This specimen comes from a study of CXCR3-negative and CXCR3-positive naive CD8 T cells. Germline V gives CDR1 LGHDT, CDR2 YNNKEL (reference sequence). CDR3 length equals 14 residues. Notes on the study in general: When CXCR3-positive naive cells were set against CXCR3-negative naive cells, the former had more hydrophobic TRB CDR3s.

The libraries of TRB cDNA were constructed through 5' RACE using UMI labels. TCRdb re-called the 5' RACE reads; one entry per CDR3 protein, DNA not given. In total, the table holds roughly 100,000 distinct CDR3 sequences. The rearrangement uses TRBV3-1 and TRBJ2-7; checking the TCRdb D call of TRBD2 is not possible without DNA. The sequenced sample was naive CXCR3+ CD8+ T cells from blood. The subset denotes: CD45RO-CCR7+CD27+CD95- naive CD8+ T cells expressing CXCR3 (TNR3+). The TCR was taken from a human donor in good health. Some clones in this sample may be carry-over from other donors' samples. CDR3 sequence: CASSQEGLQYEQYF.